A single T cell receptor (beta chain) is shown here with its context. Its antigen target is currently unknown. Base quality data are lacking; no much larger clone is found one base away. This sample is part of a study of blood T cell repertoires in COVID-19 (dated by TCRdb to between 2020 and 2021). About the study as a whole: The collaborator samples originated in the United States, Italy and Spain and spanned the acute and convalescent phases of COVID-19. The sample metadata nearly always contained a de-identified subject ID, COVID-19 status, age in years and sex. Samples came from the ongoing ImmuneRACE study (first 160 participants) plus 1,254 subjects from 6 global collaborators. The prospective study material was composed of cDNA or gDNA derived from T cells, B-cell-depleted T cells, or PBMCs. A freely available public database, intended as a resource for researchers studying the immune response to SARS-CoV-2, is where the repertoires were released. Deeply sampled blood TCRbeta repertoires from subjects exposed to, actively infected with, or recovered from COVID-19 were included in the dataset. Where available, HLA class I and class II types were taken from metadata supplied by the sample provider and were not determined by assay-based typing.

At one collaborating source in Seattle, patients were enrolled during active infection and were followed longitudinally through the course of disease. The collaborating institutions used their own protocols to collect whole blood in K2EDTA tubes. For TCRbeta analysis, collaborator samples were shipped as frozen whole blood, as isolated PBMCs, or as DNA extracted from either sample type. Inclusive of the bounding cysteine and phenylalanine, the CDR3 is 13 residues long. Only the CDR3 DNA is retained, 39 bases long and in frame from the first base. V and J are truncated by 8 bases and 6 bases respectively, leaving an intervening sequence of 11 bases. CDR1 and CDR2, looked up from the germline V gene, are MNHEY and SVGAGI. The immunoSEQ Assay, a bias-controlled multiplex PCR, was used to amplify TCRbeta CDR3 regions from genomic DNA. As for how the authors treated the data: Nucleated cell counts per sample were estimated from amplification of reference gene primers within the assay. To quantify the absolute abundance of each unique TCRbeta CDR3 rearrangement, sequence reads were collapsed and filtered. For each sample, productive Simpson clonality was calculated as the square root of Simpson's diversity index over productive rearrangements. TCRdb retrieved this table from immuneACCESS and kept in-frame rearrangements only. Not all clones are present; in checked studies, unresolved V genes account for under half, and no reason is known for the remainder. The V and J calls and clone size come from that table; D and trimming were worked out from the DNA. The sample table contains around 440,000 clones; only one count was recorded for approximately 89% of them. The ten most abundant clones make up around 12% of the sample.

Study-level results and caveats: Clinical and demographic metadata were provided uncurated, with the amount varying by source and participant.

This TCR came from a woman between 45 and 65 years old with COVID-19, enrolled during active disease. The chain is encoded by TRBV6-5 joined to TRBJ1-6, with a weak D call of TRBD1 (6 bases match). Sequencing was performed on peripheral blood. The CDR3 is CASWGQLNSPLHF. In nucleotides, the sequence is TGTGCCAGCTGGGGGCAACTTAATTCACCCCTCCACTTT.